These 30 T cell receptor beta chains originate from one sample sequenced in a study of blood T cell repertoires in COVID-19. The repertoire was sequenced with immunoSEQ multiplex PCR; TCRdb's copy has only in-frame clones and lacks some. The sample has roughly 130,000 clones, about 83% seen once. The sample taken for sequencing was PBMCs or T cells enriched from blood (not recorded which). The receptors here all came from a woman aged 30 to 39 who had recovered from COVID-19.

The chain couples TRBV9 to TRBJ1-4, with 8 bases lining up with TRBD1. CDR1 and CDR2 from the germline V gene are SGDLS and YYNGEE. This CDR3 is 14 amino acids long. V was pared by 4 bases and J by 8 bases, with 7 bases of the junction left unmatched. CDR3 coding DNA: TGTGCCAGCAGCTCTAGGACAGGGAGGGAAAAACTGTTTTTT. Amino acid sequence: CASSSRTGREKLFF.

The chain links TRBV12-2 to TRBJ2-2; TRBD2, the D gene given by the table, was not confirmed from the DNA. TRBV12-2 is a pseudogene. This CDR3 is 14 amino acids long. CDR3 nucleotide sequence: TGTGCAAGTCGCTCATACGGGGAAACCGGGGAGCTGTTTTTT. Encoded protein: CASRSYGETGELFF.

The chain uses TRBV27 and TRBJ2-5, with D maybe TRBD1 (5 bases). This CDR3 is built from 18 residues. Germline V gene sequence: CDR1 MNHEY, CDR2 SMNVEV (reference sequence). Trimming removed 4 bases at V and 2 bases at J, with 23 bases between. CDR3 protein: CASSSYRPSGMKQETQYF. The CDR3 DNA is TGTGCCAGCAGTTCATATCGACCTTCAGGGATGAAGCAAGAGACCCAGTACTTC.

This clone was recorded once. This chain connects TRBV7-2 to TRBJ2-2, with TRBD2 matching 10 bases. After removal of 2 bases from V and 1 base from J, the junction contained 4 bases not matched to a gene. This CDR3 has 17 residues. Germline V CDR1 and CDR2: SGHTA, FQGNSA. The CDR3 nucleotides are TGTGCCAGCAGCTTATCTAGCGGGAGAGTGAACACCGGGGAGCTGTTTTTT. It codes for CASSLSSGRVNTGELFF.

This clone was found once. V and J are TRBV6-5 and TRBJ2-7; 11 positions match TRBD2. The CDR3 covers 14 residues. Germline-derived CDR1 and CDR2 are MNHEY and SVGAGI. With 6 bases clipped from V and 5 bases from J, the junction kept 6 bases outside the gene matches. CDR3 nucleotide sequence: TGTGCCAGCAGGGGACTAGCGGATAGGGACGAGCAGTACTTC. Protein product: CASRGLADRDEQYF.

The chain carries TRBV2 and TRBJ2-7; TRBD2 matches 12 bases. The length of the CDR3 is 16 residues. Germline values: CDR1 SNHLY, CDR2 FYNNEI. V trimming: 7 bases; J trimming: 7 bases; junction bases outside the gene matches: 14. DNA of the CDR3: TGTGCCAGCACGCGTAGGCTAGCGGGAGGGCCGGGGGAGCAGTACTTC. The encoded protein is CASTRRLAGGPGEQYF. Complete variable domain (other parts from reference TRBV2 and TRBJ2-7): EPEVTQTPSHQVTQMGQEVILRCVPISNHLYFYWYRQILGQKVEFLVSFYNNEISEKSEIFDDQFSVERPDGSNFTLKIRSTKLEDSAMYFCASTRRLAGGPGEQYFGPGTRLTVT.

The chain combines TRBV28 with TRBJ1-5; D is uncertain. Germline assignment: CDR1 MDHEN and CDR2 SYDVKM. The CDR3 totals 16 residues. V was shortened by 4 bases and J by 1 base, with 14 bases between the two germline ends. The CDR3 DNA is TGTGCCAGCAGTTCCAGGAAGGTTGGGAGCAATCAGCCCCAGCATTTT. Its protein product is CASSSRKVGSNQPQHF.

The chain links TRBV7-9 to TRBJ2-5, with 13 bases fitting TRBD2. The CDR3 length is 17 residues. The germline V gene has CDR1 SEHNR and CDR2 FQNEAQ (reference sequence). V was clipped by 4 bases and J by 0 bases; unmatched bases: 5. The CDR3 protein is CASSSHGLAGDQETQYF. The CDR3 nucleotides read TGTGCCAGCAGCTCCCATGGACTAGCGGGAGACCAAGAGACCCAGTACTTC.

This clone occurred once. The rearrangement links TRBV4-2 to TRBJ2-1, with 9 bases identical to TRBD2. There are 16 residues in the CDR3. The germline V gene encodes CDR1 LGHNA and CDR2 YNFKEQ. Losses at the gene ends were 0 bases for V and 7 bases for J; bases not matched to a gene: 7. As DNA, the CDR3 is TGTGCCAGCAGCCAAGAGTTAGCGGGAGATTCAAATGAGCAGTTCTTC. It is translated as CASSQELAGDSNEQFF.

The chain links TRBV5-4 to TRBJ2-1; the D gene is possibly TRBD2 (6 bases). Germline V gene lookup returns CDR1 SGHNT and CDR2 YYREEE (reference sequence). Deletions cut 6 bases from V and 0 bases from J, with 13 bases between. CDR3 length: 15 residues. The CDR3 protein is CASTRSGLSYNEQFF. The DNA for the CDR3 is TGTGCCAGCACCAGAAGCGGGCTCTCCTACAATGAGCAGTTCTTC.

The chain's CDR3 is CASSAFPGLADTQYF. The CDR3 DNA is TGTGCCAGCAGTGCGTTCCCGGGACTAGCGGATACGCAGTATTTT. This chain connects TRBV27 to TRBJ2-3, with TRBD2 identical over 10 bases. This CDR3 contains 15 residues. CDR1 and CDR2 from the germline V gene are MNHEY and SMNVEV (reference sequence). V lost 5 bases and J lost 6; bases outside the gene matches: 8.

The genes are TRBV7-2 and TRBJ1-2; D may be TRBD1 (5 bases). This CDR3 contains 13 residues. Deletions cut 6 bases from V and 8 bases from J, with 16 bases between. Germline CDR1 is SGHTA and CDR2 is FQGNSA. For the CDR3, the DNA is TGTGCCAGCAGACCACCTCAGGGCCCCGGCTACACCTTC. Its protein product is CASRPPQGPGYTF.

The chain combines TRBV4-1 with TRBJ2-4; TRBD2 might be the D (7 bases). In germline, CDR1 is MGHRA, CDR2 YSYEKL. With 1 base removed from V and 7 bases from J, the gap between germline ends came to 20 bases. The CDR3 contains 17 residues. CDR3 sequence: CASSQAEGLGGRNIQYF. For the CDR3, the DNA is TGCGCCAGCAGCCAAGCTGAAGGCCTCGGGGGGCGCAACATTCAGTACTTC.

The genes are TRBV28 and TRBJ1-2; 8 bases line up with TRBD1. This CDR3 is built from 16 residues. Looked up from germline, CDR1 is MDHEN and CDR2 is SYDVKM. Trimming removed 6 bases from V and 5 bases from J; junction bases left unmatched: 14. CDR3: CASRSPDRVTWYGYTF. The CDR3, as DNA: TGTGCCAGCAGGAGCCCGGACAGGGTTACTTGGTATGGCTACACCTTC.

The genes are TRBV7-2 and TRBJ2-3; D is ambiguous. Trimming cost V 5 bases and J 1 base, with 13 bases left between them. The germline V gene has CDR1 SGHTA and CDR2 FQGNSA. The CDR3 contains 15 residues. The CDR3 DNA reads TGTGCCAGCAGCCCCGACTCTCTTGGCACAGATACGCAGTATTTT. Its translation: CASSPDSLGTDTQYF.

The rearrangement joins TRBV30 to TRBJ1-1, with a weak D call TRBD1 (5 bases). V lost 2 bases, J lost 0 bases, and 10 bases lay in between. The germline CDR1 and CDR2 sequences are GTSNPN and SVGIG (reference sequence). The CDR3 loop spans 14 amino acids. In DNA, the CDR3 is TGTGCCTGGAGTCCTAAGACAGTGAACACTGAAGCTTTCTTT. It specifies CAWSPKTVNTEAFF.

The chain uses TRBV24-1 and TRBJ2-2; weak D call: TRBD1 (5 bases). Germline V CDR1 and CDR2: KGHDR, SFDVKD. This CDR3 is built from 17 residues. The V end was cut by 4 bases, the J end by 4 bases, with 18 bases between. The CDR3 nucleotides are TGTGCCACCAGTGAGGACACCTATGGCGCGAGCACCGGGGAGCTGTTTTTT. Its translation is CATSEDTYGASTGELFF.

The CDR3 bases are TGCGCCAGCTGGGACAGGGTGAATTCACCCCTCCACTTT. Protein product: CASWDRVNSPLHF. The J gene is TRBJ1-6, the V gene TRBV23-1; TRBD1 matches at 9 bases. TRBV23-1 is recorded as an ORF, its role being uncertain. The CDR3 runs 13 residues. With V trimmed by 8 bases and J by 7 bases, 3 bases remained unmatched.

This chain connects TRBV29-1 to TRBJ2-7; 8 bases are shared with TRBD1. Germline V CDR1 and CDR2: SQVTM, ANQGSEA. V shed 0 bases and J 3 bases; nucleotides not matched to a gene: 10. The CDR3 loop spans 16 amino acids. CDR3 amino acids: CSVEDWGTGGRYEQYF. The CDR3 DNA follows: TGCAGCGTTGAAGATTGGGGCACAGGGGGTCGCTACGAGCAGTACTTC.

The chain uses TRBV7-8 and TRBJ2-1; TRBD2 agrees at 14 bases. The ends lost 5 bases at V and 4 bases at J; junction bases unmatched: 10. Per the germline V gene, CDR1 is SGHVS and CDR2 is FQNEAQ. The CDR3 is 18 residues long. The DNA of the CDR3 is TGTGCCAGCAGCACGACTAGCGGGAGGGCCAGCGGGTACAATGAGCAGTTCTTC. The encoded protein is CASSTTSGRASGYNEQFF.

The sample holds a few counts of this clone. The V call is TRBV29-1, the J call TRBJ1-4, with a tentative D call TRBD1 (5 bases). Looked up from germline, CDR1 is SQVTM and CDR2 is ANQGSEA. V gave up 6 bases and J gave up 8 bases, with 19 bases separating them. The CDR3 runs to 14 residues. CDR3 in amino acids: CSVQAGHQGEKLFF. The CDR3 bases are TGCAGCGTCCAAGCCGGGCATCAGGGAGAAAAACTGTTTTTT. The variable domain in full, completed from reference TRBV29-1 and TRBJ1-4, reads SAVISQKPSRDICQRGTSLTIQCQVDSQVTMMFWYRQQPGQSLTLIATANQGSEATYESGFVIDKFPISRPNLTFSTLTVSNMSPEDSSIYLCSVQAGHQGEKLFFGSGTQLSVL.

There are a few counts of this clone. The chain recombines TRBV29-1 with TRBJ2-3, with a weak D call TRBD2 (6 bases). The CDR3 is 14 residues long. V lost 6 bases, J lost 2 bases, and 15 bases lay in between. Per the germline V gene, CDR1 is SQVTM and CDR2 is ANQGSEA. For the CDR3, the DNA is TGCAGCGTCCAAGGGGCGGGAAACACAGATACGCAGTATTTT. It translates to CSVQGAGNTDTQYF.

Only one count was recorded for this clone. The chain recombines TRBV18 with TRBJ2-3; TRBD2 aligns across 10 bases. CDR1 is KGHSH, CDR2 LQKENI, per germline. The CDR3 consists of 16 residues. V lost 3 bases and J lost 3; bases outside the gene matches: 6. As DNA, the CDR3 is TGTGCCAGCTCACCCGTAGCGGGAGGACTGACAGATACGCAGTATTTT. It translates to CASSPVAGGLTDTQYF.

This chain uses TRBV4-1 with TRBJ1-1; D may be TRBD1 (6 bases). The CDR3 totals 18 residues. In germline, CDR1 is MGHRA, CDR2 YSYEKL. Trimming cost V 1 base and J 1 base, with 19 bases left between them. The CDR3 here is CASSQGDLRGAPNTEAFF. The CDR3 DNA sequence: TGCGCCAGCAGCCAAGGGGACCTTCGGGGGGCCCCGAACACTGAAGCTTTCTTT.

The rearrangement uses TRBV4-3 and TRBJ1-2, with D tentatively TRBD1 (6 bases). CDR3 size: 20 residues. Trimming took off 0 bases at V and 3 bases at J, with 26 bases between the two ends. In germline, CDR1 is LGHNA, CDR2 YSLEER. The CDR3: CASSQDYRVLRDPGHYGYTF. DNA for the CDR3: TGCGCCAGCAGCCAAGATTACAGGGTTCTCCGGGACCCCGGGCACTATGGCTACACCTTC.

The chain combines TRBV28 with TRBJ1-2; 7 bases line up with TRBD1. The trim removed 0 bases at V and 6 bases at J, leaving 4 bases unmatched. Germline values: CDR1 MDHEN, CDR2 SYDVKM. This CDR3 region has 14 residues. This CDR3 is CASSLWARGNGYTF. DNA for the CDR3: TGTGCCAGCAGTTTATGGGCCAGGGGGAATGGCTACACCTTC.

This clone was counted ten times or more. The chain recombines TRBV6-5 with TRBJ1-5, with D unresolved. The CDR3 covers 14 residues. Germline V gives CDR1 MNHEY, CDR2 SVGAGI. Trimming stripped 4 bases from V and 3 bases from J, with 10 bases between. The DNA of the CDR3 is TGTGCCAGCAGTTCGCGATTTGCCAATCAGCCCCAGCATTTT. Its protein product is CASSSRFANQPQHF.

CDR3 region: CAWRPGRRAYGYTF. The CDR3 region has the DNA TGTGCCTGGAGACCGGGACGGAGGGCCTATGGCTACACCTTC. This chain connects TRBV30 to TRBJ1-2; maybe TRBD1 (5 bases). V lost 3 bases and J lost 4, with 15 bases in between. The CDR3 consists of 14 residues. The germline CDR1 and CDR2 sequences are GTSNPN and SVGIG (reference sequence).

This chain uses TRBV4-3 with TRBJ2-5, with 10 bases aligning to TRBD1. The CDR3 totals 17 residues. CDR1 and CDR2 from the germline V gene are LGHNA and YSLEER. The J segment lost 4 bases and the V segment lost 0 bases, leaving 8 bases of the junction unmatched. CDR3 in amino acids: CASSQDGGQGFRETQYF. CDR3 in DNA: TGCGCCAGCAGCCAAGACGGGGGACAGGGGTTTAGAGAGACCCAGTACTTC.

This clone was observed a handful of times. This sequence joins TRBV19 and TRBJ1-5; 9 bases line up with TRBD1. V lost 9 bases and J lost 6; bases outside the gene matches: 3. CDR1 LNHDA and CDR2 SQIVND come from the germline V gene (reference sequence). CDR3 size: 12 residues. DNA for the CDR3: TGTGCCAGCACAGGGGGCCGTCAGCCCCAGCATTTT. It translates to CASTGGRQPQHF.